These 14 T cell receptor beta chains originate from one sample sequenced in a study of cytomegalovirus exposure and HLA in healthy donors. The repertoire was sequenced with immunoSEQ multiplex PCR; TCRdb's copy has only in-frame clones and lacks some. The sample includes fewer than 250,000 clones, around nine tenths of them seen just once. Input material: PBMCs. Every receptor here comes from a woman aged 18-29 years in good health and CMV-seropositive.

The V and J genes are TRBV11-2 and TRBJ2-7, with 8 bases lining up with TRBD2. Per the germline V gene, CDR1 is SGHAT and CDR2 is FQNNGV. The CDR3 has 18 residues. V gave up 5 bases and J gave up 2 bases; unmatched junction bases: 17. CDR3 sequence (DNA): TGTGCCAGCAGCCCTCTACGTGCGGTAGCGGGAAAGACCTACGAGCAGTACTTC. The encoded protein is CASSPLRAVAGKTYEQYF.

V is TRBV15 and J is TRBJ1-1; D may be TRBD1 (5 bases). In germline, CDR1 is LNHNV, CDR2 YYDKDF (reference sequence). Trimming shortened V by 2 bases and J by 4 bases, and 14 bases separated the two germline ends. This CDR3 is 15 amino acids long. The CDR3: CATSRSPQGSTEAFF. CDR3 nucleotide sequence: TGTGCCACCAGCAGATCCCCCCAGGGTAGCACTGAAGCTTTCTTT.

The rearrangement links TRBV28 to TRBJ2-5, with 8 bases that match TRBD1. Germline lookup yields CDR1 MDHEN and CDR2 SYDVKM. CDR3 size: 13 residues. V trimming: 6 bases; J trimming: 7 bases; junction bases outside the gene matches: 7. The CDR3 DNA sequence: TGTGCCAGCAGCCGAATACAGGGGGTGACCCAGTACTTC. This gives the protein CASSRIQGVTQYF.

V usage is TRBV27 and J usage is TRBJ2-1, with no clear D. The V gene's germline CDR1 is MNHEY and CDR2 SMNVEV (reference sequence). The ends were cut back, 1 base at V and 7 bases at J, with 8 bases in the middle. CDR3 length: 13 amino acids. CDR3 sequence (DNA): TGTGCCAGCAGTTTATTAGAAATGAATGAGCAGTTCTTC. Its translation: CASSLLEMNEQFF.

The chain recombines TRBV2 with TRBJ1-5; 7 nucleotides align to TRBD1. CDR3 size: 13 residues. Germline V gene lookup returns CDR1 SNHLY and CDR2 FYNNEI. Trimming at V came to 1 base and at J to 9 bases, leaving 3 bases not matched to a gene. The CDR3 loop reads CASSEGQGGPQHF. The CDR3 DNA sequence: TGTGCCAGCAGTGAAGGGCAGGGGGGGCCCCAGCATTTT.

V usage is TRBV18 and J usage is TRBJ2-1; 8 nucleotides line up with TRBD2. The ends lost 3 bases at V and 10 bases at J; junction bases unmatched: 8. Germline CDR1 and CDR2: KGHSH and LQKENI. This CDR3 spans 14 amino acids. CDR3 coding DNA: TGTGCCAGCTCACCCGGGACTAGTCAGCGGGAGCAGTTCTTC. It is translated as CASSPGTSQREQFF. The full variable domain, in which reference TRBV18 and TRBJ2-1 provide the parts outside the CDR3, is NAGVMQNPRHLVRRRGQEARLRCSPMKGHSHVYWYRQLPEEGLKFMVYLQKENIIDESGMPKERFSAEFPKEGPSILRIQQVVRGDSAAYFCASSPGTSQREQFFGPGTRLTVL.

Only one count was recorded for this clone. The chain carries TRBV5-1 and TRBJ2-1; 11 bases are shared with TRBD1. The germline gives CDR1 SGHRS, CDR2 YFSETQ. The CDR3 length is 15 residues. Trimming took 4 bases from V and 5 from J; bases not matched to a gene: 5. The CDR3 here is CASSPGQGAHNEQFF. The CDR3 region has the DNA TGCGCCAGCAGCCCCGGACAGGGGGCCCACAATGAGCAGTTCTTC.

The J gene is TRBJ1-2, the V gene TRBV2; D ambiguous. With 6 bases removed from V and 0 bases from J, the gap between germline ends came to 23 bases. This CDR3 contains 18 residues. The germline V gene has CDR1 SNHLY and CDR2 FYNNEI. The CDR3 coding sequence is TGTGCCAGCAGCGAGACGGGGTTATCAGCTAAATCTAACTATGGCTACACCTTC. This gives the protein CASSETGLSAKSNYGYTF.

The gene calls are TRBV4-1 and TRBJ1-3; 7 nucleotides align to TRBD1. Per germline, CDR1 MGHRA and CDR2 YSYEKL. V was pared by 2 bases and J by 3 bases, with 13 bases of the junction left unmatched. This CDR3 is 18 amino acids long. The CDR3: CASSQRAPGQESGNTIYF. The CDR3 nucleotides are TGCGCCAGCAGCCAAAGGGCCCCAGGACAGGAGAGTGGAAACACCATATATTTT.

This clone was seen once. The chain carries TRBV9 and TRBJ1-1; 9 bases are shared with TRBD1. This CDR3 contains 15 residues. Germline CDR1 and CDR2: SGDLS and YYNGEE. V gave up 4 bases and J gave up 3 bases; unmatched junction bases: 7. In nucleotides, the CDR3 is TGTGCCAGCAGCAGCCGACAGGGGGAGTACACTGAAGCTTTCTTT. Translated: CASSSRQGEYTEAFF.

This clone has just a few counts. The chain links TRBV28 to TRBJ2-7; 8 bases map to TRBD2. Germline trimming cut 8 bases from V and 4 bases from J; bases unmatched to any gene: 7. Germline-derived CDR1 and CDR2 are MDHEN and SYDVKM. The CDR3 loop spans 13 amino acids. The CDR3 spells CASRRGGQYEQYF. As DNA, the CDR3 is TGTGCCAGCCGACGGGGGGGGCAGTACGAGCAGTACTTC.

The rearrangement uses TRBV2 and TRBJ2-1; 8 bases line up with TRBD2. The germline gives CDR1 SNHLY, CDR2 FYNNEI. The CDR3 is made up of 15 amino acids. The V segment lost 6 bases and the J segment 0 bases; nucleotides outside the gene matches: 4. In DNA form, the CDR3 reads TGTGCCAGCAGGGATAGCGGGATCTCCTACAATGAGCAGTTCTTC. Protein sequence: CASRDSGISYNEQFF.

The chain has TRBV7-9 and TRBJ1-2; D gene uncertain. The CDR3 consists of 15 residues. CDR1 and CDR2 (germline): SEHNR, FQNEAQ (reference sequence). V lost 4 bases to trimming and J lost 4 bases, with 16 bases between them. In DNA form, the CDR3 reads TGTGCCAGCAGCTCCTACACAGAAGTCAGCTATGGCTACACCTTC. Amino acids: CASSSYTEVSYGYTF.

This clone was observed once. The V call is TRBV11-2, the J call TRBJ2-1, with 16 positions matching TRBD2. V shed 5 bases, J shed 7 bases, and the junction held 8 bases outside the gene matches. The CDR3 runs to 17 residues. CDR1 and CDR2 from the germline V gene are SGHAT and FQNNGV. The CDR3 loop is CASSPSGTSGRGNEQFF. The CDR3 DNA sequence: TGTGCCAGCAGCCCATCCGGGACTAGCGGGAGGGGAAATGAGCAGTTCTTC.